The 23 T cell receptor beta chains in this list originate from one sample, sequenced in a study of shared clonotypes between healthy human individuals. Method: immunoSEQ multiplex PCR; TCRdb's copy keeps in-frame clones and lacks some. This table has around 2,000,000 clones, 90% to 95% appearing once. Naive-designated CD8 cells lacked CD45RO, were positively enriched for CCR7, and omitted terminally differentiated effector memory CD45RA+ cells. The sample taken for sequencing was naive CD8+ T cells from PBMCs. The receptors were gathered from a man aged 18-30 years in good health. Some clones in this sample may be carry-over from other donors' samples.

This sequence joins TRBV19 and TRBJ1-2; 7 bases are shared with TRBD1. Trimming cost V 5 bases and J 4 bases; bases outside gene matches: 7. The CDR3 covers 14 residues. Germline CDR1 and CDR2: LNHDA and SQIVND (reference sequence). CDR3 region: CASSLRDSPYGYTF. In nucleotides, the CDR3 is TGTGCCAGTAGTTTAAGGGACAGCCCCTATGGCTACACCTTC.

CDR3 coding DNA: TGTGCCAGCTTGGGTAGCGGAGCTTACAATGAGCAGTTCTTC. Encoded protein: CASLGSGAYNEQFF. The V and J genes are TRBV6-6 and TRBJ2-1; weak D call: TRBD2 (6 bases). In germline, CDR1 is MNHNY, CDR2 SVGAGI (reference sequence). This CDR3 is 14 amino acids long. V lost 8 bases and J lost 4, with 15 bases in between.

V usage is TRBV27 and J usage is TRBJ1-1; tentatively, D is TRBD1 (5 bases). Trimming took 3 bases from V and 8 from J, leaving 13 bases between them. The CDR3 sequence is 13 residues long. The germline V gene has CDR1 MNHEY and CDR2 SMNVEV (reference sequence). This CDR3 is CASSLLGLSEAFF. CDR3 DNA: TGTGCCAGCAGTTTGTTGGGGCTTTCCGAAGCTTTCTTT.

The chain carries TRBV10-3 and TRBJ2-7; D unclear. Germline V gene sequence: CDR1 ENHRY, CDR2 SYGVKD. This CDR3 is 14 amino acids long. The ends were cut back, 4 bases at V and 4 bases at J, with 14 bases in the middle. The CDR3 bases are TGTGCCATCAGTGTAGACGGTTTGGGATACGAGCAGTACTTC. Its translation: CAISVDGLGYEQYF.

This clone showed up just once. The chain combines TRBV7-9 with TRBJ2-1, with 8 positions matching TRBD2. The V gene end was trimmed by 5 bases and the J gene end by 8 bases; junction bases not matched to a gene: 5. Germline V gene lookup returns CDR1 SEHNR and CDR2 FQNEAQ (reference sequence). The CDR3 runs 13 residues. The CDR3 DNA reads TGTGCCAGCAGCCCGTTGCGGGGGGATGAGCAGTTCTTC. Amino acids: CASSPLRGDEQFF.

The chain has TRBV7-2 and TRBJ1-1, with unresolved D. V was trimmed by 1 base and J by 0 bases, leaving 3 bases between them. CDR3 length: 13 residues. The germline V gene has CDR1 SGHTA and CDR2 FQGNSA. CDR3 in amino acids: CASSLVLNTEAFF. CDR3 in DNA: TGTGCCAGCAGCTTAGTGTTGAACACTGAAGCTTTCTTT.

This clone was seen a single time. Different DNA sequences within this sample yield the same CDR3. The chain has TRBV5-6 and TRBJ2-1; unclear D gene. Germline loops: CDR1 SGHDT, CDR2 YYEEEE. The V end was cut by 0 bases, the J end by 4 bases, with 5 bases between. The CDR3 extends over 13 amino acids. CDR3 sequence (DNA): TGTGCCAGCAGCTTGGGCGGATACAATGAGCAGTTCTTC. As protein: CASSLGGYNEQFF.

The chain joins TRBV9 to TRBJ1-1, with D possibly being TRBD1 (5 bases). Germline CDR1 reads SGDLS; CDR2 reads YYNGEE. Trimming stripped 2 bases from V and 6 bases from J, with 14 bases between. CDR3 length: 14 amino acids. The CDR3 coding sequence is TGTGCCAGCAGCGTTACGGGGGTAATGGCTGAAGCTTTCTTT. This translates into CASSVTGVMAEAFF.

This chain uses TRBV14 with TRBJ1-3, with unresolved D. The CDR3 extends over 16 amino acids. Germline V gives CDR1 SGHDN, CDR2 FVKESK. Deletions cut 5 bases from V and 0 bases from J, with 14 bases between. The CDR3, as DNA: TGTGCCAGCAGCGCTGTTCAGGTTTACTCTGGAAACACCATATATTTT. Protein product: CASSAVQVYSGNTIYF.

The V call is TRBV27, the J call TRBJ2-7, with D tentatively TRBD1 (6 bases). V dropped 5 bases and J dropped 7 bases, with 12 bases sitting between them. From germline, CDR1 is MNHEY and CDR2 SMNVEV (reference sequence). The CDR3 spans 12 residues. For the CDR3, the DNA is TGTGCCAGCAGTCCAGGGGACCATGAGCAGTACTTC. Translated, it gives CASSPGDHEQYF.

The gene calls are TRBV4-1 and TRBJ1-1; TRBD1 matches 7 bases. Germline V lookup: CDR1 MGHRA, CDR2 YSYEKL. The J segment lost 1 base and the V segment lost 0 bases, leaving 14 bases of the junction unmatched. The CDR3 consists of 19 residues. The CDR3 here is CASSQDRLGRGGWNTEAFF. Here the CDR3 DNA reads TGCGCCAGCAGCCAAGATAGGCTCGGCAGGGGGGGGTGGAACACTGAAGCTTTCTTT.

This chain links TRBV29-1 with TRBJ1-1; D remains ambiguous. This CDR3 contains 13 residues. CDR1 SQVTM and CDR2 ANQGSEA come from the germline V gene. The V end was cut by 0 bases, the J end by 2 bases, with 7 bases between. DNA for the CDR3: TGCAGCGTTGAAGATGGCCAAAACACTGAAGCTTTCTTT. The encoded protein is CSVEDGQNTEAFF.

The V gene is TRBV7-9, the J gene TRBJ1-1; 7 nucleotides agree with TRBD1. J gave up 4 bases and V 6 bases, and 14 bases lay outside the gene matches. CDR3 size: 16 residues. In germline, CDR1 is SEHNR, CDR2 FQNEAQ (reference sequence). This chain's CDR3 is CASRAREGAIGTEAFF. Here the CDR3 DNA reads TGTGCCAGCAGAGCACGGGAGGGGGCGATTGGCACTGAAGCTTTCTTT.

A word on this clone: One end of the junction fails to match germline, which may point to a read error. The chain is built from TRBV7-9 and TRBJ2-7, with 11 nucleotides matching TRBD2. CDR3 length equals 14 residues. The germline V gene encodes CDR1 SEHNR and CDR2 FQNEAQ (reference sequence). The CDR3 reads CASSLTALAGGVDF. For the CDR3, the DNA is TGTGCCAGCAGCTTAACCGCCCTAGCGGGAGGTGTTGACTTC. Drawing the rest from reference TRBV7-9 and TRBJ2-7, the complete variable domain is DTGVSQNPRHKITKRGQNVTFRCDPISEHNRLYWYRQTLGQGPEFLTYFQNEAQLEKSRLLSDRFSAERPKGSFSTLEIQRTEQGDSAMYLCASSLTALAGGVDFGPGTRLTVT.

CDR3 sequence reads: CASSLDPSGFNEQFF. The CDR3 bases are TGTGCCAGCAGCTTAGATCCTAGCGGCTTCAATGAGCAGTTCTTC. The chain links TRBV11-2 to TRBJ2-1; TRBD2 agrees at 7 bases. J gave up 6 bases and V 0 bases, and 5 bases lay outside the gene matches. From germline, CDR1 is SGHAT and CDR2 FQNNGV. The CDR3 consists of 15 residues.

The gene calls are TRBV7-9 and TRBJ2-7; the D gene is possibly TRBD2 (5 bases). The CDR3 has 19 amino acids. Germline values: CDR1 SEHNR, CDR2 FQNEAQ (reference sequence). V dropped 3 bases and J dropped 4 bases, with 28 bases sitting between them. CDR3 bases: TGTGCCAGCAGCTTGCACTCAAAACCAGGCCAGAGCGGAGTTTACGAGCAGTACTTC. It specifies CASSLHSKPGQSGVYEQYF.

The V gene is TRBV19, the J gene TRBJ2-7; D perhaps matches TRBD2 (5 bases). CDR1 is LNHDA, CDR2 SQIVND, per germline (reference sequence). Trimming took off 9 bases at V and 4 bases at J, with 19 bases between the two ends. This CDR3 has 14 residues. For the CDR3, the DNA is TGTGCCAGCTCGTTTGGTGGGAGTGGGTACGAGCAGTACTTC. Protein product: CASSFGGSGYEQYF.

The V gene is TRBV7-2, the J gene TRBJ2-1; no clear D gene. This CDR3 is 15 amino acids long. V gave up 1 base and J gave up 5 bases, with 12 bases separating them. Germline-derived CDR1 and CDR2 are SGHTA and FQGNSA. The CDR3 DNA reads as TGTGCCAGCAGCTTAGGCTACTACAGCAACAATGAGCAGTTCTTC. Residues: CASSLGYYSNNEQFF. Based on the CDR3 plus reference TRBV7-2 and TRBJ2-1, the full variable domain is GAGVSQSPSNKVTEKGKDVELRCDPISGHTALYWYRQSLGQGLEFLIYFQGNSAPDKSGLPSDRFSAERTGGSVSTLTIQRTQQEDSAVYLCASSLGYYSNNEQFFGPGTRLTVL.

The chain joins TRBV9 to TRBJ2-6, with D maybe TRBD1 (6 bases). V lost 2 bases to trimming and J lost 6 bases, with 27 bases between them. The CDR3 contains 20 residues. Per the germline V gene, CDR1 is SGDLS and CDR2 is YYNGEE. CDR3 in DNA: TGTGCCAGCAGCGTCGCCGTAACGGTCACAGGGCCTAGGGAGGCCAACGTCCTGACTTTC. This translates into CASSVAVTVTGPREANVLTF.

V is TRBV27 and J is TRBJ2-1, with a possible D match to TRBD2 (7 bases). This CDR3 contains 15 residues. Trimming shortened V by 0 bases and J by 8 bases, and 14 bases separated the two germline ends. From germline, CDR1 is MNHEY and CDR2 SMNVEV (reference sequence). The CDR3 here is CASSLSGAGEYEQFF. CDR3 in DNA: TGTGCCAGCAGTTTATCGGGGGCGGGGGAGTATGAGCAGTTCTTC.

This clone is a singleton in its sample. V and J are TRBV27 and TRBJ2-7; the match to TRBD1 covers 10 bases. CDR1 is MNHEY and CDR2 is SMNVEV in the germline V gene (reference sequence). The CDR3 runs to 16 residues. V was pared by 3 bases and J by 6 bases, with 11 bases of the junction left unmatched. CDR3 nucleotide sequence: TGTGCCAGCAGTTTGGCGGCCGGGACAGGGGAATCCGAGCAGTACTTC. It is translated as CASSLAAGTGESEQYF.

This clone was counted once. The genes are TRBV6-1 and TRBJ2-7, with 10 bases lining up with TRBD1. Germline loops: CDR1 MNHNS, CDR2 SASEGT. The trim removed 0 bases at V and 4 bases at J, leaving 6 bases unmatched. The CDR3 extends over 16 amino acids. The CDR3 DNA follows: TGTGCCAGCAGTGAAGCGGTGGGACAGGGGAGGTACGAGCAGTACTTC. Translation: CASSEAVGQGRYEQYF.

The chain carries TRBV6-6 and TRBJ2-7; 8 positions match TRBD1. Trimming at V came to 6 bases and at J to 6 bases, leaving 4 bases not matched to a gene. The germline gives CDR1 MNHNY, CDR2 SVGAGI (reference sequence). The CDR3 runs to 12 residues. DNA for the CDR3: TGTGCCAGCAGCTGGACAGGGCCCGAGCAGTACTTC. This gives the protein CASSWTGPEQYF.